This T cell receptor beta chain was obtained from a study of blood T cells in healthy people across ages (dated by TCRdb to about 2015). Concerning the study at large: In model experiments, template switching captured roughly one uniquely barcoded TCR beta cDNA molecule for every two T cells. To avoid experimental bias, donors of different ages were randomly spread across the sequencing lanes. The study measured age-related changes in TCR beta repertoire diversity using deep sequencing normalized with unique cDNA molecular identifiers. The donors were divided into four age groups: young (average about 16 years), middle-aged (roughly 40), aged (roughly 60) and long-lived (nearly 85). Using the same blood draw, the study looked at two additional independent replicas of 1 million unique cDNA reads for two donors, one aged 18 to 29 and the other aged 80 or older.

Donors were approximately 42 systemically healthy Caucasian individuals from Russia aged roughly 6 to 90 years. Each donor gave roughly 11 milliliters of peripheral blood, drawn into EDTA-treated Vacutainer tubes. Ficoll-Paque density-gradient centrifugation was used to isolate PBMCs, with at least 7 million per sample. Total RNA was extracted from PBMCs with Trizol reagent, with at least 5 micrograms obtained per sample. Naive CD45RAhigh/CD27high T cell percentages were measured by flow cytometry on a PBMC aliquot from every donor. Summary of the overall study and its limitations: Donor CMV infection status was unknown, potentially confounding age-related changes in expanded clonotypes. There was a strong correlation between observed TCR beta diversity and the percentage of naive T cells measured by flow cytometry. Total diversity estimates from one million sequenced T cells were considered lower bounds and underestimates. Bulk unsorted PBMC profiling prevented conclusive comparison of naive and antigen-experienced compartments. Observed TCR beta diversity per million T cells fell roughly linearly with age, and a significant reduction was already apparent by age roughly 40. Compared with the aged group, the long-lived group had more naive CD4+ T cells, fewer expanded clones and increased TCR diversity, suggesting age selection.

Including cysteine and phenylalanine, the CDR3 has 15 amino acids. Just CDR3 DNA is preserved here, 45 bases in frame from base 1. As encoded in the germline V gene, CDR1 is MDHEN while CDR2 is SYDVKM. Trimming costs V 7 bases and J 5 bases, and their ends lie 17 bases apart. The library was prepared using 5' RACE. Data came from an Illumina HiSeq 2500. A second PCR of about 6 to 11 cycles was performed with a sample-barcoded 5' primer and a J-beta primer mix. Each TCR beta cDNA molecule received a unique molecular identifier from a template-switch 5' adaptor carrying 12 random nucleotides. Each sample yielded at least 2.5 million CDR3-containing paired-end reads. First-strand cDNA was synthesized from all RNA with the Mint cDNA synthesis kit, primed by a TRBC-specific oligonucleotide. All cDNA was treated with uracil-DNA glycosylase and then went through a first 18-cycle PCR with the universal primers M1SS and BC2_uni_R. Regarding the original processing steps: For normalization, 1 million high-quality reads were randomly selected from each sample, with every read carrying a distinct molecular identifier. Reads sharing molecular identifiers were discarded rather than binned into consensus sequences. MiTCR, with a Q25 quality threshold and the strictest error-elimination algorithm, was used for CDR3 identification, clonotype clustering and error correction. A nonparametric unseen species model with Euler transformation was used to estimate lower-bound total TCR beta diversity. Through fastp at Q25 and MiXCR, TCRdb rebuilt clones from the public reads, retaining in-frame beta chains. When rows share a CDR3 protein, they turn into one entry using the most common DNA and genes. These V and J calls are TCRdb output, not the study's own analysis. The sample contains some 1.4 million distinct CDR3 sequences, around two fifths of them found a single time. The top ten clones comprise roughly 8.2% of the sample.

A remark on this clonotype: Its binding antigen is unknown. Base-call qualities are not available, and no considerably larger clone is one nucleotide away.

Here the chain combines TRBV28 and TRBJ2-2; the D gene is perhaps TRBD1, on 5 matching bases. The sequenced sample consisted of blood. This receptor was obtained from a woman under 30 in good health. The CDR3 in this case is CASTPPAGRTGELFF. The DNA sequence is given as TGTGCCAGCACCCCCCCGGCAGGGCGGACCGGGGAGCTGTTTTTT. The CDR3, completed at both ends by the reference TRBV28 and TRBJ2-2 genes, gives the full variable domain DVKVTQSSRYLVKRTGEKVFLECVQDMDHENMFWYRQDPGLGLRLIYFSYDVKMKEKGDIPEGYSVSREKKERFSLILESASTNQTSMYLCASTPPAGRTGELFFGEGSRLTVL.